These T cell receptor beta chains were read from a single sample in a study of T cell repertoires in cytomegalovirus infection. MiXCR was run by TCRdb on the reads, yielding one entry per CDR3 protein. The repertoire consists of fewer than 200,000 distinct CDR3 sequences, with 15% to 20% occurring once and the leading ten covering under 3.5%. The sample comprised PBMCs. All receptors come from a human donor in good health (CMV status not recorded). Some clones in this sample may be carry-over from other donors' samples. CDR3s include the opening cysteine and the closing phenylalanine or tryptophan.

v_call cdr3_aa
TRBV28 CASSLNGSGDEQFF
TRBV6-1 CASSDILGTGGYTF
TRBV7-3 CASSLNLGDTIYF
TRBV2 CASSESGTGYNEQFF
TRBV20-1 CSARSIRGVQADTQYF
TRBV11-2 CASSSRNVKRYGYTF
TRBV5-6 CASSFGVDEQYF
TRBV6-6 CASSPQGSYNEQFF
TRBV23-1 CASSQSSYRSNQPQHF
TRBV19 CASSIGDRGHTEAFF
TRBV7-6 CASSKTESNQPQHF
TRBV7-6 CASSLAVSRGETQYF
TRBV7-6 CASSLVGAQETQYF
TRBV18 CASSPTPRDRRVYEQYF
TRBV6-5 CASSTLSGRQQETQYF
TRBV7-3 CASSQPLGRLHF
TRBV12-5 CASGLTSGTVYNEQFF
TRBV15 CATSIGDQETQYF
TRBV7-2 CASSFLQGLTDTQYF
TRBV2 CASVGWQRLSYEQYF
TRBV29-1 CSGGLAGVGDTQYF
TRBV6-5 CASSQQSSGANVLTF
TRBV20-1 CSARDVERGPPYNEQFF
TRBV29-1 CSVDRGPEAFF
TRBV7-2 CASSPGEGHQPQHF
TRBV6-6 CASSARDVWTEAFF
TRBV25-1 CASSESRTMAYGYTF
TRBV6-1 CASSPSYNEQFF
TRBV7-9 CASSLGGQVSGANVLTF
TRBV7-2 CASSKGQAENIQYF
TRBV2 CASSLRTSGISEQFF
TRBV7-2 CASSLTGKDEQFF